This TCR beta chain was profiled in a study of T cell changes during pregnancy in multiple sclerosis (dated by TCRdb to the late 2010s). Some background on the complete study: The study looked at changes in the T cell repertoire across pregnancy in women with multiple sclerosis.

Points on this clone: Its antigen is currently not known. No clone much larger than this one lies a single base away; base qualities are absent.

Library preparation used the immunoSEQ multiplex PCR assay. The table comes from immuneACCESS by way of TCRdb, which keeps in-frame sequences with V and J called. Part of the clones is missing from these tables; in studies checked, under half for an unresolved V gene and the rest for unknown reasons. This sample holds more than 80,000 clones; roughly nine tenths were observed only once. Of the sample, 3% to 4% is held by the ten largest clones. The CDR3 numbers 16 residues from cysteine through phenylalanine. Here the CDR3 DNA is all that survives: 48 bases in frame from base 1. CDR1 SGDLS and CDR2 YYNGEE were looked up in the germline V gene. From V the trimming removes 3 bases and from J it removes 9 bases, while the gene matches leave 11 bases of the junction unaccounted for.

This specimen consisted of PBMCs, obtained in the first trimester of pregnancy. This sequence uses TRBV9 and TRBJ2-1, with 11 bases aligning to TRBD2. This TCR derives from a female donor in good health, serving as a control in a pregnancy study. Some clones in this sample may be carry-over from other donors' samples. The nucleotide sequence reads TGTGCCAGCAGCGGCCAACTAGCGGGAGTGGTCTTTGAGCAGTTCTTC. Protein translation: CASSGQLAGVVFEQFF. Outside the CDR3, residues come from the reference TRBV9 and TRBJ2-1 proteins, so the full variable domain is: DSGVTQTPKHLITATGQRVTLRCSPRSGDLSVYWYQQSLDQGLQFLIQYYNGEERAKGNILERFSAQQFPDLHSELNLSSLELGDSALYFCASSGQLAGVVFEQFFGPGTRLTVL.